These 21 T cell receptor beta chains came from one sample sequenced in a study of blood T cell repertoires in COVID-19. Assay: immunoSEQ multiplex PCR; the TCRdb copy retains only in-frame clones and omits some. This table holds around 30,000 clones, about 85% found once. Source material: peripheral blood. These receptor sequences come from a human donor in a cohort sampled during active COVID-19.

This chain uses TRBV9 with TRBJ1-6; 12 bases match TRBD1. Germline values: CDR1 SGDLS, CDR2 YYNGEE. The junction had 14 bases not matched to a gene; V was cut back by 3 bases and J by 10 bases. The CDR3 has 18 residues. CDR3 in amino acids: CASSGGTGGAAVYSPLHF. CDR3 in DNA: TGTGCCAGCAGCGGGGGGACAGGGGGCGCGGCCGTTTACTCACCCCTCCACTTT.

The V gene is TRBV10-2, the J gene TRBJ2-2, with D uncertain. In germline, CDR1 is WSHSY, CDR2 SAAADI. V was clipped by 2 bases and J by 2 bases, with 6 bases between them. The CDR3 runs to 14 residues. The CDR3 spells CASSEQLNTGELFF. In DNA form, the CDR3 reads TGCGCCAGCAGTGAGCAACTTAACACCGGGGAGCTGTTTTTT.

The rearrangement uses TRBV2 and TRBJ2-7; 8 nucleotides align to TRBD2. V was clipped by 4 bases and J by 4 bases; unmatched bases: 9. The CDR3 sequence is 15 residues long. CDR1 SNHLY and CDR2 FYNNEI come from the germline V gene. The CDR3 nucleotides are TGTGCCAGCAGTGTATTAGCGGGAAGTCGGTACGAGCAGTACTTC. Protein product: CASSVLAGSRYEQYF.

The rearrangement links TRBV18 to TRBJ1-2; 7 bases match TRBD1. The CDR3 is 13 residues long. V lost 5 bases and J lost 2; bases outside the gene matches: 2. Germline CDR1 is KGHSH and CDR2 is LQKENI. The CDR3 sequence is CASSKGQNYGYTF. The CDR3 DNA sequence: TGTGCCAGCTCAAAGGGACAGAACTATGGCTACACCTTC.

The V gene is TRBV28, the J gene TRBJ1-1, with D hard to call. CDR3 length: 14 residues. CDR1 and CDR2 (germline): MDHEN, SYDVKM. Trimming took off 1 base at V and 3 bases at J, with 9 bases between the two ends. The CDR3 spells CASSLYSGYTEAFF. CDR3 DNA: TGTGCCAGCAGTTTATACAGTGGGTACACTGAAGCTTTCTTT.

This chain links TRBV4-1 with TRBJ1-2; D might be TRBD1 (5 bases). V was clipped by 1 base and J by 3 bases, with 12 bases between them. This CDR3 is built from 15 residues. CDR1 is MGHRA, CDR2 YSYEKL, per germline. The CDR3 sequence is CASSQAWGVDYGYTF. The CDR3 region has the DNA TGCGCCAGCAGCCAAGCGTGGGGGGTCGACTATGGCTACACCTTC.

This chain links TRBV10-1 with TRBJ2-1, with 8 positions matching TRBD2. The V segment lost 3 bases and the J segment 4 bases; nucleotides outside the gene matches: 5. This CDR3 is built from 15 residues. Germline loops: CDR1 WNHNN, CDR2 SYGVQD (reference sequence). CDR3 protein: CASSEGGLGYNEQFF. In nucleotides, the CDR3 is TGCGCCAGCAGTGAAGGGGGACTAGGATACAATGAGCAGTTCTTC.

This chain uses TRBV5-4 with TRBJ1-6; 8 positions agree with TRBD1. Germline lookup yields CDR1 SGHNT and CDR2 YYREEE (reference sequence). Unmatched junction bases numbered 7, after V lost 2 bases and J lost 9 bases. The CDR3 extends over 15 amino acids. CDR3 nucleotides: TGTGCCAGCAGCTTCTCTAGGACAGGGAGTTCACCCCTCCACTTT. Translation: CASSFSRTGSSPLHF.

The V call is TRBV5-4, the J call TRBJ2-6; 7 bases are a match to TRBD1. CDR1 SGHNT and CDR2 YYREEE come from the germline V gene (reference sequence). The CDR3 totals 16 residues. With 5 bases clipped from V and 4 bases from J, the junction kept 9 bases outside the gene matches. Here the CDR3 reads CASRDEQGPGANVLTF. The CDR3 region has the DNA TGTGCCAGCAGGGATGAACAGGGGCCCGGGGCCAACGTCCTGACTTTC.

As DNA, the CDR3 is TGTGCCAGCAGCACCGAAGCAGGCGCCAATTCACCCCTCCACTTT. Translated: CASSTEAGANSPLHF. The chain employs TRBV13 and TRBJ1-6; D remains ambiguous. This CDR3 comprises 15 residues. The V end was cut by 5 bases, the J end by 7 bases, with 15 bases between. Germline CDR1 reads PRHDT; CDR2 reads FYEKMQ (reference sequence).

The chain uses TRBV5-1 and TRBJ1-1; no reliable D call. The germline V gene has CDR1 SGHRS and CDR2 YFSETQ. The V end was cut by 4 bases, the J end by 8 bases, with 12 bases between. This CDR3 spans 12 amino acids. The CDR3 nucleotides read TGCGCCAGCAGCGTAGGAGGGTCCGAAGCTTTCTTT. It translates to CASSVGGSEAFF.

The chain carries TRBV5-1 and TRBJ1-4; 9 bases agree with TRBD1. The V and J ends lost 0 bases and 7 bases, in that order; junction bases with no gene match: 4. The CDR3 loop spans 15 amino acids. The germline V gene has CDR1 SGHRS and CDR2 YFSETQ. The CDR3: CASSLATGGSEKLFF. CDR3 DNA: TGCGCCAGCAGCTTGGCGACAGGGGGGAGTGAAAAACTGTTTTTT. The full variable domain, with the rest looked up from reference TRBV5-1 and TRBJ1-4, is KAGVTQTPRYLIKTRGQQVTLSCSPISGHRSVSWYQQTPGQGLQFLFEYFSETQRNKGNFPGRFSGRQFSNSRSEMNVSTLELGDSALYLCASSLATGGSEKLFFGSGTQLSVL.

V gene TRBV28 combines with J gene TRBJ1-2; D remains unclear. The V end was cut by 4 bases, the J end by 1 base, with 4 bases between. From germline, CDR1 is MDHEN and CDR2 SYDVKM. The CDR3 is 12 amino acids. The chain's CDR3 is CASSSVNYGYTF. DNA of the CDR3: TGTGCCAGCAGTTCAGTTAACTATGGCTACACCTTC.

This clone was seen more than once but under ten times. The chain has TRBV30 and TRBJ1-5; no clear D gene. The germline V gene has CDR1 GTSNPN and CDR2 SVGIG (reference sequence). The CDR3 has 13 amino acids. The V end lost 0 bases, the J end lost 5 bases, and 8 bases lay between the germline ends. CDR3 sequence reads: CAWSVYGDQPQHF. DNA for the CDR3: TGTGCCTGGAGTGTTTACGGGGATCAGCCCCAGCATTTT.

CDR3 amino acids: CAIGGGQRDLRGQYF. CDR3 bases: TGTGCCATCGGGGGAGGGCAGAGAGATTTACGTGGGCAGTACTTC. This chain uses TRBV28 with TRBJ2-7; TRBD2 agrees at 7 bases. The CDR3 is 15 amino acids. Germline CDR1 is MDHEN and CDR2 is SYDVKM. V gave up 10 bases and J gave up 9 bases; unmatched junction bases: 21.

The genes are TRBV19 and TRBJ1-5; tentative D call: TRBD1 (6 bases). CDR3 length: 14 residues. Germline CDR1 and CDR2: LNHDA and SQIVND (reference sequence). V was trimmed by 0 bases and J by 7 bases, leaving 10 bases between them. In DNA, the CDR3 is TGTGCCAGTAGTATAGAGGGGGCTAAGCAGCCCCAGCATTTT. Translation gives CASSIEGAKQPQHF.

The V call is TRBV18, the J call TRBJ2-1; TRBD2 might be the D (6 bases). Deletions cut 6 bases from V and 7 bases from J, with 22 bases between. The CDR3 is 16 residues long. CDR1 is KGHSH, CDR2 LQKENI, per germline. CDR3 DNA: TGTGCCAGCTCTCACGGCGGGGCAGCATTAGGGAATGAGCAGTTCTTC. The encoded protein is CASSHGGAALGNEQFF.

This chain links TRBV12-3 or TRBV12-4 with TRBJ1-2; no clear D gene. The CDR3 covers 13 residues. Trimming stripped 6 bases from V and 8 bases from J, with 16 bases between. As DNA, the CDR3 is TGTGCCAGCAGCCTCTGGCCTCACGGGGGCTACACCTTC. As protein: CASSLWPHGGYTF.

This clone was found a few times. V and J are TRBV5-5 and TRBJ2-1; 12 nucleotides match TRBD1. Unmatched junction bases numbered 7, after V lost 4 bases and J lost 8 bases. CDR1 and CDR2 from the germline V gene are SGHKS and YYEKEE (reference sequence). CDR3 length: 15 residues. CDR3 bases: TGTGCCAGCAGCCCCGGGACAGGGGGCGTGGATGAGCAGTTCTTC. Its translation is CASSPGTGGVDEQFF.

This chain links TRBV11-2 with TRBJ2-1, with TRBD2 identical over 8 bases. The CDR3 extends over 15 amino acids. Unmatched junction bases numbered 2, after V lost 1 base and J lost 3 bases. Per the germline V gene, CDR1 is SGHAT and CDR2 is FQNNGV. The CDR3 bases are TGTGCCAGCAGCTTAGCGGGAGGGTACTACAATGAGCAGTTCTTC. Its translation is CASSLAGGYYNEQFF.

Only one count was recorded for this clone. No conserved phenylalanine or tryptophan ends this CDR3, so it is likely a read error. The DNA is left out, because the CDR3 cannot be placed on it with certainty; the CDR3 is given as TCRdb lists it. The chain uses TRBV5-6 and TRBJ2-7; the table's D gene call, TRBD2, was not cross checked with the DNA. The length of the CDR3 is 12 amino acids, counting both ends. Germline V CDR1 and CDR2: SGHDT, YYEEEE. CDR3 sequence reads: CASSLAGGLLRI.